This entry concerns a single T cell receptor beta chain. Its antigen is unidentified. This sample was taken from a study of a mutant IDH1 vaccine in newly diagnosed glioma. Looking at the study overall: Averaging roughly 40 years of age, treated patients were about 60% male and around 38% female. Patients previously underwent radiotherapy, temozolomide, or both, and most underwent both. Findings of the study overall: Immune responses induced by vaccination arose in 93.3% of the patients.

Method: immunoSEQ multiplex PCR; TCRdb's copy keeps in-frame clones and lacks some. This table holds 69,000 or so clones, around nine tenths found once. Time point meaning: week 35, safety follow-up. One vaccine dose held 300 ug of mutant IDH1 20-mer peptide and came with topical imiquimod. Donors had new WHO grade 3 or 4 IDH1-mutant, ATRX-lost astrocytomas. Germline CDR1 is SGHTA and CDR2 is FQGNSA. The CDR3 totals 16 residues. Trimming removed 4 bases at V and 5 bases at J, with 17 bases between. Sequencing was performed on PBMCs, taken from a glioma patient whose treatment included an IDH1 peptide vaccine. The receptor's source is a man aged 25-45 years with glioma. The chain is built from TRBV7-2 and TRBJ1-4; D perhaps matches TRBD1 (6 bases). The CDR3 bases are TGTGCCAGCAGCTCCACACCTGACAGGATAAATGAAAAACTGTTTTTT. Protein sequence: CASSSTPDRINEKLFF.